This entry features one T cell receptor (beta chain) sequence. What it recognizes is unknown. CDR3 length: 15 amino acids. Germline CDR1 and CDR2: MNHEY and SMNVEV (reference sequence). Trimming cost V 3 bases and J 2 bases; bases outside gene matches: 4. Produced via immunoSEQ multiplex PCR; TCRdb's table is partial and in-frame only. The profile shows roughly 2.1 million clones, 90% to 95% of them singletons. This sample was included in a study of shared clonotypes between healthy human individuals. Study-wide context: Donors were a couple of women and three men aged 18 to 49. Study-wide points: Some naive CD4 clonotypes, about 5%, turned up in common across four donors. How much donors shared clonotypes was expected to be affected by sequencing depth.

Naive CD8 cells were CD45RO-negative, positively selected for CCR7, excluding terminally differentiated effector memory CD45RA+ cells. V is TRBV27 and J is TRBJ2-1; TRBD1 matches at 7 bases. This TCR was recovered from a man younger than 35 in good health. Some clones in this sample may be carry-over from other donors' samples. The sequenced sample was naive CD8+ T cells from PBMCs. CDR3 in amino acids: CASSFIGTAYNEQFF. CDR3 DNA: TGTGCCAGCAGTTTCATCGGGACAGCCTACAATGAGCAGTTCTTC.